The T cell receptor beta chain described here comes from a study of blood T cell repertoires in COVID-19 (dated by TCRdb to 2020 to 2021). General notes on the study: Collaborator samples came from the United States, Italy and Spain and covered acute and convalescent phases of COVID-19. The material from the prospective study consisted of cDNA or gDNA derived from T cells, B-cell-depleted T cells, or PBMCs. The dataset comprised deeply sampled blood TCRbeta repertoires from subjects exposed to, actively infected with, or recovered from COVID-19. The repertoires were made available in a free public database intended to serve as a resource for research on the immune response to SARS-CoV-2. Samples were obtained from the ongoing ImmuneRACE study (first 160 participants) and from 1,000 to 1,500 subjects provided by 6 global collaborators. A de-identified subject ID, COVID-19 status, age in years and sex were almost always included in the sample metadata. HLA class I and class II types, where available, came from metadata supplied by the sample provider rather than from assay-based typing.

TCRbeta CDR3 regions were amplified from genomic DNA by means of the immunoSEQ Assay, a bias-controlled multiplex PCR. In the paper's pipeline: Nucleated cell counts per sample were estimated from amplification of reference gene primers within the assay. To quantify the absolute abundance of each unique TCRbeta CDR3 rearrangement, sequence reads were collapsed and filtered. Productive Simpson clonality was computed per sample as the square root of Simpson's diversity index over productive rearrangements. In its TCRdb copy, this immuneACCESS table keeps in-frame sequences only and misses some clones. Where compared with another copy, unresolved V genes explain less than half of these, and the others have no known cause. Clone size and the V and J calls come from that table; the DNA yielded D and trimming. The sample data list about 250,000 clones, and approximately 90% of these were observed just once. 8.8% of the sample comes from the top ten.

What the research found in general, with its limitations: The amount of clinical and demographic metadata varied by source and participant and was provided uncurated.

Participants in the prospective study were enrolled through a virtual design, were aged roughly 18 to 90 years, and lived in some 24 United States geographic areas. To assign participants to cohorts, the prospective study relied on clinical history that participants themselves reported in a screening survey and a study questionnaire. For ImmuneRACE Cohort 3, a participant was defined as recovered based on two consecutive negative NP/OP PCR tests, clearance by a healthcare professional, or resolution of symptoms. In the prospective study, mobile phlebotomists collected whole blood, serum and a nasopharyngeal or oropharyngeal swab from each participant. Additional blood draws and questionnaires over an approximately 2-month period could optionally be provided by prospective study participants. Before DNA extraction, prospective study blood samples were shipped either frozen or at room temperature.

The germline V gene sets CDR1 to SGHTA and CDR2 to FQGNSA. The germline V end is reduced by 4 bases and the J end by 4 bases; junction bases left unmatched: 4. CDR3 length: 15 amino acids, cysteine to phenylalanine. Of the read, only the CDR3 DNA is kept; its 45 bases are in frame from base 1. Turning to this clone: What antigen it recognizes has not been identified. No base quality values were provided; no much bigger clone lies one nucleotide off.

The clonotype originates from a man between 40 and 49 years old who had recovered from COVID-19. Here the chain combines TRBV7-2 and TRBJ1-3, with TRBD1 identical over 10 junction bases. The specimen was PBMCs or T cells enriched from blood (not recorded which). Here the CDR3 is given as CASSYGQGGGNTIYF. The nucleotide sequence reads TGTGCCAGCAGCTATGGACAGGGGGGGGGAAACACCATATATTTT.